The source of this T cell receptor beta chain is a study of blood T cell repertoires in COVID-19. Study in general: Samples representing acute and convalescent COVID-19 were sourced from the United States, Italy and Spain. PBMCs, B-cell-depleted T cells, or T cells provided the cDNA or gDNA that made up the material.

Per the study methods: Amplification of reference gene primers provided the estimated nucleated cell counts. Assay: immunoSEQ multiplex PCR; the TCRdb copy retains only in-frame clones and omits some. The V and J calls and clone size are taken from that table; D and trimming were inferred from the DNA. Of more than 200,000 clones in the sample, approximately 87% were seen once. This sequence was found in a woman between 65 and 79 years old with active or convalescent COVID-19. The sequenced sample consisted of peripheral blood.

The CDR3 protein is CASKRSGIEGNIQYF. The CDR3 region has the DNA TGTGCCAGCAAAAGAAGCGGGATAGAGGGAAACATTCAGTACTTC. The chain carries TRBV27 and TRBJ2-4; 7 bases fit TRBD2. The CDR3 is made up of 15 amino acids. CDR1 MNHEY and CDR2 SMNVEV come from the germline V gene (reference sequence). Unmatched junction bases numbered 12, after V lost 7 bases and J lost 6 bases.